This TCR beta chain came from a study of blood T cells in healthy people across ages. Study findings and constraints: Investigators treated diversity estimates from one million T cells as underestimates. Older individuals had lower TCR beta diversity per million T cells (the decline was roughly linear).

With regard to this clonotype: Its specificity is unknown.

Total RNA was extracted at no less than 6 micrograms per sample. Per germline, CDR1 ENHRY and CDR2 SYGVKD. The CDR3 consists of 12 residues. V lost 5 bases and J 5 bases, leaving 9 bases between the germline ends. With a J-beta primer mix and a sample-barcoded 5' primer, a second PCR ran about 7 to 12 cycles. TCRdb analysed the 5' RACE reads with MiXCR anew, one entry per CDR3 protein. Here the sample spans 2 million or so distinct CDR3 sequences, around half being singletons. The sequence was collected from a woman in her 40s in good health. Material for sequencing was blood. This chain uses TRBV10-3 with TRBJ2-5, with D maybe TRBD2 (6 bases). For the CDR3, the DNA is TGTGCCATCAGTCTCCGGGGGGAGACCCAGTACTTC. Translated: CAISLRGETQYF.